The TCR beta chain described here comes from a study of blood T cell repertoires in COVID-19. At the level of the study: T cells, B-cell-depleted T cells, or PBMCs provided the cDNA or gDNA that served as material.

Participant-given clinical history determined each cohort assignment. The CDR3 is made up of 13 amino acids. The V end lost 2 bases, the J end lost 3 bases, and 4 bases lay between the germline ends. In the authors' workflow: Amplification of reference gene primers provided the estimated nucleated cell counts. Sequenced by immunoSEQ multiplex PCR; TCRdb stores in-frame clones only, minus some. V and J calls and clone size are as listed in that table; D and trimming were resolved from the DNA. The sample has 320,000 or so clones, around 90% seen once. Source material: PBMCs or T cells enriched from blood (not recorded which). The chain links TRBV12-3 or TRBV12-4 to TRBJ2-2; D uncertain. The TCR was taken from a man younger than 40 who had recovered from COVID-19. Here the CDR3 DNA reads TGTGCCAGCAGTTTATCTTACACCGGGGAGCTGTTTTTT. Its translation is CASSLSYTGELFF.